The next 14 T cell receptor beta chains were all read from a single sample in a study of siplizumab effects on memory and regulatory T cells. The repertoire was sequenced with immunoSEQ multiplex PCR; TCRdb's copy has only in-frame clones and lacks some. This sample has about 110,000 clones, with roughly 91% found just once. Sequencing used CD4+ T cells sorted from blood. These receptors were taken from a human donor in good health.

The V call is TRBV6-1, the J call TRBJ2-5; TRBD2 agrees at 10 bases. Germline CDR1 MNHNS, CDR2 SASEGT. Germline trimming cut 3 bases from V and 3 bases from J; bases unmatched to any gene: 10. This CDR3 is 17 amino acids long. The CDR3 nucleotides are TGTGCCAGCAGTGAGCAGGTAGCGGGGGGCTACGAAGAGACCCAGTACTTC. As protein: CASSEQVAGGYEETQYF.

The chain is built from TRBV12-5 and TRBJ1-2; TRBD1 aligns across 7 bases. Per the germline V gene, CDR1 is LGHNT and CDR2 is FRNRAP. V shed 2 bases, J shed 7 bases, and the junction held 10 bases outside the gene matches. This CDR3 is built from 15 residues. CDR3 loop: CASGLPTGTRGGYTF. The CDR3 coding sequence is TGTGCTAGTGGTTTGCCGACAGGGACCCGAGGTGGCTACACCTTC.

The sample holds one count of this clone. The rearrangement links TRBV27 to TRBJ1-1; D remains ambiguous. Trimming stripped 8 bases from V and 0 bases from J, with 13 bases between. CDR1 is MNHEY, CDR2 SMNVEV, per germline (reference sequence). CDR3 length: 14 residues. This chain's CDR3 is CASGLTFMNTEAFF. The DNA for the CDR3 is TGTGCCAGCGGGTTAACCTTCATGAACACTGAAGCTTTCTTT.

There are a few counts of this clone. The gene calls are TRBV7-2 and TRBJ1-5; D gene ambiguous. The CDR3 length is 13 residues. CDR1 and CDR2 from the germline V gene are SGHTA and FQGNSA. The germline V and J ends were trimmed by 7 bases and 1 base, with 8 bases remaining between them. The CDR3 coding sequence is TGTGCCAGCACAAGAGGCAGCAATCAGCCCCAGCATTTT. Encoded protein: CASTRGSNQPQHF.

The rearrangement uses TRBV9 and TRBJ2-5; 16 bases match TRBD2. The CDR3 spans 17 residues. From germline, CDR1 is SGDLS and CDR2 YYNGEE. The V segment lost 4 bases and the J segment 5 bases; nucleotides outside the gene matches: 8. This chain's CDR3 is CASSTGTSGGARETQYF. DNA of the CDR3: TGTGCCAGCAGCACCGGGACTAGCGGGGGGGCCAGGGAGACCCAGTACTTC.

This clone has only one observation. The chain couples TRBV6-1 to TRBJ2-7; 10 positions agree with TRBD1. Germline V gene sequence: CDR1 MNHNS, CDR2 SASEGT. This CDR3 is built from 15 residues. With 3 bases clipped from V and 2 bases from J, the junction kept 4 bases outside the gene matches. The CDR3 protein is CASSDPGQGPYEQYF. The CDR3 region has the DNA TGTGCCAGCAGTGATCCGGGACAGGGGCCCTACGAGCAGTACTTC.

V gene TRBV10-3 combines with J gene TRBJ1-1; 8 bases agree with TRBD1. The trim removed 4 bases at V and 11 bases at J, leaving 9 bases unmatched. The CDR3 covers 13 residues. Germline lookup yields CDR1 ENHRY and CDR2 SYGVKD. The CDR3 protein is CAISGSSQGAAFF. CDR3 in DNA: TGTGCCATCAGTGGATCTTCTCAGGGGGCGGCTTTCTTT.

V and J are TRBV19 and TRBJ2-1; D may be TRBD1 (6 bases). Germline-derived CDR1 and CDR2 are LNHDA and SQIVND (reference sequence). The V gene lost 7 bases and the J gene lost 5 bases, with 18 bases spanning the gap. This CDR3 spans 15 amino acids. The CDR3 DNA sequence: TGTGCCAGTAAGGAGAGAACAGGGTTACACAATGAGCAGTTCTTC. It is translated as CASKERTGLHNEQFF.

V is TRBV4-1 and J is TRBJ1-2; a possible D gene is TRBD1 (6 bases). Per the germline V gene, CDR1 is MGHRA and CDR2 is YSYEKL. With 0 bases removed from V and 6 bases from J, the gap between germline ends came to 20 bases. The CDR3 contains 17 residues. The CDR3 bases are TGCGCCAGCAGCCAAGATAGATGGGGGGGGCGTTATAATGGCTACACCTTC. This translates into CASSQDRWGGRYNGYTF.

V is TRBV9 and J is TRBJ1-4; a weak D match, TRBD1 (6 bases). The germline gives CDR1 SGDLS, CDR2 YYNGEE. The length of the CDR3 is 17 residues. The V and J ends lost 3 bases and 3 bases respectively, with 18 bases between them. CDR3 sequence (DNA): TGTGCCAGCAGCGCCAGGGCCGTACAGGGACCTAATGAAAAACTGTTTTTT. The encoded protein is CASSARAVQGPNEKLFF.

This clone occurred once. J is TRBJ1-3 and V is TRBV7-9, with D maybe TRBD1 (5 bases). The CDR3 is 15 residues long. V was cut by 8 bases and J by 4 bases, with 18 bases left in between. From germline, CDR1 is SEHNR and CDR2 FQNEAQ (reference sequence). CDR3 loop: CASGGPGRRGNTIYF. The CDR3 DNA reads TGTGCCAGCGGGGGTCCGGGACGGAGGGGAAACACCATATATTTT.

The CDR3 DNA sequence: TGTGCCATCAGTGAGCTACGGGAGGGGGTTACGCAGTATTTT. Protein: CAISELREGVTQYF. The chain is built from TRBV10-3 and TRBJ2-3, with TRBD2 matching 8 bases. The CDR3 consists of 14 residues. The germline V gene has CDR1 ENHRY and CDR2 SYGVKD. V lost 2 bases, J lost 8 bases, and 6 bases stayed unmatched.

The chain couples TRBV6-5 to TRBJ1-6; D call uncertain. Germline V gene data show CDR1 as MNHEY and CDR2 as SVGAGI. This CDR3 region has 14 residues. The V and J ends lost 6 bases and 5 bases respectively, with 11 bases between them. CDR3 DNA: TGTGCCAGCAGAAATGGCAGGAATAATTCACCCCTCCACTTT. Protein sequence: CASRNGRNNSPLHF.

CDR3 DNA sequence: TGTGCCAGCAGAACCTTAGGGGGAGGGCTCTCCGAGCAGTACTTC. Encoded protein: CASRTLGGGLSEQYF. The J gene is TRBJ2-7, the V gene TRBV11-2, with D tentatively TRBD2 (7 bases). CDR1 SGHAT and CDR2 FQNNGV come from the germline V gene. V lost 6 bases and J lost 6, with 21 bases in between. The CDR3 contains 15 residues.